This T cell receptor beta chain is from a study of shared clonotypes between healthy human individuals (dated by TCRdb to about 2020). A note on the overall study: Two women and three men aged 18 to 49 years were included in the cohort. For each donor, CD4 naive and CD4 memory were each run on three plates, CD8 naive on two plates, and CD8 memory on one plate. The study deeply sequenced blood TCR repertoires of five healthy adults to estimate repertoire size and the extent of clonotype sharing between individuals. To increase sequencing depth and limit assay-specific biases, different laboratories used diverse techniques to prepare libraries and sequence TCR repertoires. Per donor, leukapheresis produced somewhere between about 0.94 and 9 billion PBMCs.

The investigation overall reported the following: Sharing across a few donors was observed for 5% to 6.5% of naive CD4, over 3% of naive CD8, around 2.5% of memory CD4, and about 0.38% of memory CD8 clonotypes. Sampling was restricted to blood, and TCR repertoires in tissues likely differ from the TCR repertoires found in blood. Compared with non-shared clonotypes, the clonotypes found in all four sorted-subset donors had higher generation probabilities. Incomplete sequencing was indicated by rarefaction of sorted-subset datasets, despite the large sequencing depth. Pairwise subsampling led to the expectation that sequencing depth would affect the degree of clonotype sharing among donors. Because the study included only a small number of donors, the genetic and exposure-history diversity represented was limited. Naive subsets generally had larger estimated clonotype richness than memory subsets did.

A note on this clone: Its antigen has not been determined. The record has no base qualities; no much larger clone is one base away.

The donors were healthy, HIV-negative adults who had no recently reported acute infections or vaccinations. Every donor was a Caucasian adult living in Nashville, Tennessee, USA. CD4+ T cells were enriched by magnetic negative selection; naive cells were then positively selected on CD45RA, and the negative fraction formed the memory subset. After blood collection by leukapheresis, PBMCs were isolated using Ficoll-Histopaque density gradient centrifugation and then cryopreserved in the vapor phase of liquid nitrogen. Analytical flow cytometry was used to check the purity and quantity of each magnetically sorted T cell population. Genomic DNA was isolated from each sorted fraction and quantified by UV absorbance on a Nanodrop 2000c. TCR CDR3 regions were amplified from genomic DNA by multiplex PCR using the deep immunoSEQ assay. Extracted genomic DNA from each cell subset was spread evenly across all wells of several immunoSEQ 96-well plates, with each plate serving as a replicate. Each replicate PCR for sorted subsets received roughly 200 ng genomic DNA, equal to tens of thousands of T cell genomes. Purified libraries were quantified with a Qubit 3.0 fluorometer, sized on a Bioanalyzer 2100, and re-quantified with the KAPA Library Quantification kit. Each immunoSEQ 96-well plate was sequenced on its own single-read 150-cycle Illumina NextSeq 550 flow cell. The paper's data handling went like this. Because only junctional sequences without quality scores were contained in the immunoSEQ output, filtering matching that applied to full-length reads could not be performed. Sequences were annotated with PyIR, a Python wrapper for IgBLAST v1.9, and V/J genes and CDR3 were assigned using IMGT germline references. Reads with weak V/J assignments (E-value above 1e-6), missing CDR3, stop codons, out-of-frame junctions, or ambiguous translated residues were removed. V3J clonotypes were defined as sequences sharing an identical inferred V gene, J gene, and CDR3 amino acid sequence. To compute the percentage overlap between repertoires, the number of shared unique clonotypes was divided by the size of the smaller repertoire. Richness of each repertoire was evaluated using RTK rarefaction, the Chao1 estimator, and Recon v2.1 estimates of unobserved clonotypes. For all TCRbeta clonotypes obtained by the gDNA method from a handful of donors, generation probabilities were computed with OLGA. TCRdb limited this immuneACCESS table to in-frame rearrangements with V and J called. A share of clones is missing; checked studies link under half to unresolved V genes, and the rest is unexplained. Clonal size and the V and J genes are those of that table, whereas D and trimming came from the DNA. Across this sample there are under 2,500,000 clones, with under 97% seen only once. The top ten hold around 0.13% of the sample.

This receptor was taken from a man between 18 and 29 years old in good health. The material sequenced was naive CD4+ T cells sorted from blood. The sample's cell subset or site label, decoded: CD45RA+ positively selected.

The CDR3 protein sequence reads: CASSAPPGNTIYF. Read as DNA, the sequence is TGTGCCAGCAGCGCCCCACCTGGAAACACCATATATTTT. The sequence links TRBV9 to TRBJ1-3; no D gene call is confident. V drops 3 bases and J drops 2 bases, leaving 6 bases in between. The germline V gene encodes CDR1 SGDLS and CDR2 YYNGEE. Reading from cysteine to phenylalanine, the CDR3 counts 13 amino acids. CDR3 DNA is the only sequence kept; it has 39 bases, read in frame from the first base.